Reported below is one T cell receptor beta chain. What it recognizes is unknown. The data derive from a study of T cell responses to AZD1222 COVID-19 vaccine. Study-level information: Both about-4-week and about-12-week second-dose recipients were combined.

Libraries were prepared by immunoSEQ multiplex PCR; TCRdb keeps only in-frame clonotypes and omits some of them. The table records 200,000 or so clones, approximately 94% of them present only once. Study-level points and caveats: Just six AZD1222 recipients were seropositive at baseline. Spike regions recognized by vaccine-associated CD4 TCRs spanned the protein, led by 160-218 and 743-854.

Germline-derived CDR1 and CDR2 are KGHSH and LQKENI. Trimming removed 6 bases from V and 1 base from J; junction bases left unmatched: 9. The CDR3 covers 16 residues. The J gene is TRBJ1-5, the V gene TRBV18, with 7 bases lining up with TRBD1. The specimen comprised peripheral blood, sampled on day 0 of AZD1222 vaccination. The receptor comes from an adult in good health. The CDR3 sequence is CASSLFDRASNQPQHF. As DNA, the CDR3 is TGTGCCAGCTCGCTCTTCGACAGGGCGAGCAATCAGCCCCAGCATTTT.